The source of this TCR beta chain is a study of T cells in Graves' hyperthyroidism and ophthalmopathy. Broader study findings: Ophthalmopathy got predicted by the model a median approximately 6.4 months before its onset.

Ophthalmopathy patients showed a Clinical Activity Score of at least 3, NOSPECS grade of at least 4 and duration under 3 months. A remark on this clonotype: Its antigen is unidentified.

There were TCR beta CDR3 regions amplified from RNA transcripts. When the TCR CDR3 underwent first-round RT-PCR, the HTBI primer set was used. TCRdb reprocessed the multiplex PCR reads via MiXCR and lists one record per CDR3 protein. This sample yields hundreds of thousands of distinct CDR3 sequences, of which roughly 25% are seen a single time; 10% to 12% belongs to the top ten. The TCR was taken from a woman aged 25-40 years with Graves' ophthalmopathy. The specimen sequenced was blood.

The CDR3 coding sequence is TGTGCCAGCAGCGGGACTAGCGGGGGTTACACCGGGGAGCTGTTTTTT. Its protein is CASSGTSGGYTGELFF. This chain joins TRBV6-1 and TRBJ2-2, with 14 positions matching TRBD2. V trimming: 6 bases; J trimming: 3 bases; junction bases outside the gene matches: 3. The CDR3 consists of 16 residues. CDR1 MNHNS and CDR2 SASEGT come from the germline V gene.